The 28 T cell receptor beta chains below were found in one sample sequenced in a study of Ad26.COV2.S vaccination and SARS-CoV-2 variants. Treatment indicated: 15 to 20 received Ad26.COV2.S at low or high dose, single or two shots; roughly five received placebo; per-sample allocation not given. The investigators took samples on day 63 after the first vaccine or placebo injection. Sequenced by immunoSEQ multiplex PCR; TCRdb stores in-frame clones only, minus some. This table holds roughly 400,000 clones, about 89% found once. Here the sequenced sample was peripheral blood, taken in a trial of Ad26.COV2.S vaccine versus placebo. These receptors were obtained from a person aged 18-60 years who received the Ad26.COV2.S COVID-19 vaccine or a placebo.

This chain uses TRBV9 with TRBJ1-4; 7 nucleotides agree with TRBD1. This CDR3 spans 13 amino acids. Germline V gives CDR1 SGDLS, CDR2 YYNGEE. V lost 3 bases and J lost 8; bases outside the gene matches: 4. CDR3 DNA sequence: TGTGCCAGCAGCGCCCCGGACAGGGAAAAACTGTTTTTT. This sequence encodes CASSAPDREKLFF.

The CDR3 nucleotides read TGTGCCTGTAGAGAGGGACTAGAGGCCGATACGCAGTATTTT. Residues: CACREGLEADTQYF. The V call is TRBV30, the J call TRBJ2-3, with TRBD2 identical over 8 bases. CDR3 size: 14 residues. J gave up 6 bases and V 6 bases, and 11 bases lay outside the gene matches. Germline-derived CDR1 and CDR2 are GTSNPN and SVGIG (reference sequence).

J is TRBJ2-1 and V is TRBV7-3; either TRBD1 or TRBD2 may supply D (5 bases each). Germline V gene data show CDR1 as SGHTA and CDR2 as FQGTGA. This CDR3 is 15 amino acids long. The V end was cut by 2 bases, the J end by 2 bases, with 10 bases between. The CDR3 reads CASSLFGDPYNEQFF. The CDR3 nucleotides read TGTGCCAGCAGCTTATTCGGGGACCCCTACAATGAGCAGTTCTTC.

The CDR3 loop is CAWPPLAGGSGANVLTF. The CDR3, as DNA: TGTGCCTGGCCCCCCCTAGCGGGAGGGTCCGGGGCCAACGTCCTGACTTTC. The rearrangement uses TRBV30 and TRBJ2-6, with TRBD2 matching 12 bases. This CDR3 has 17 amino acids. J was trimmed by 4 bases and V by 5 bases; bases with no gene match: 9. Germline-derived CDR1 and CDR2 are GTSNPN and SVGIG (reference sequence).

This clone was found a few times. CDR3 nucleotides: TGTGCCAGCAACCCGACAGGGTCCTCCTACGAGCAGTACTTC. It specifies CASNPTGSSYEQYF. The chain carries TRBV6-5 and TRBJ2-7, with TRBD1 matching over 7 bases. Per the germline V gene, CDR1 is MNHEY and CDR2 is SVGAGI. The CDR3 sequence is 14 residues long. The ends lost 7 bases at V and 0 bases at J; junction bases unmatched: 6.

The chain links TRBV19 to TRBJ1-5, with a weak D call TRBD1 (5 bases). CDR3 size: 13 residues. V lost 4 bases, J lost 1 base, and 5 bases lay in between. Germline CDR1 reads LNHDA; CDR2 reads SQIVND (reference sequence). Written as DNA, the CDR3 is TGTGCCAGTAGTAGGGACAGCAATCAGCCCCAGCATTTT. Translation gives CASSRDSNQPQHF. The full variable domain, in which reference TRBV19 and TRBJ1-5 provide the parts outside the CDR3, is DGGITQSPKYLFRKEGQNVTLSCEQNLNHDAMYWYRQDPGQGLRLIYYSQIVNDFQKGDIAEGYSVSREKKESFPLTVTSAQKNPTAFYLCASSRDSNQPQHFGDGTRLSIL.

CDR3 sequence reads: CASSDLATGGYEQYF. The CDR3 DNA follows: TGCGCCAGCAGTGACCTCGCGACAGGGGGCTACGAGCAGTACTTC. This sequence joins TRBV10-2 and TRBJ2-7; TRBD1 aligns across 9 bases. The J segment lost 3 bases and the V segment lost 3 bases, leaving 6 bases of the junction unmatched. The CDR3 totals 15 residues. The germline CDR1 and CDR2 sequences are WSHSY and SAAADI.

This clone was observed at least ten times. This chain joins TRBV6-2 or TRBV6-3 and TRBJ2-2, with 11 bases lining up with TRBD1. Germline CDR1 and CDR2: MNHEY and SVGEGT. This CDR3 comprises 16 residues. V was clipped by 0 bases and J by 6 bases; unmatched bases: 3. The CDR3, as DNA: TGTGCCAGCAGTTACTCGCCGGGACAGGGGGCCGGGGAGCTGTTTTTT. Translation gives CASSYSPGQGAGELFF.

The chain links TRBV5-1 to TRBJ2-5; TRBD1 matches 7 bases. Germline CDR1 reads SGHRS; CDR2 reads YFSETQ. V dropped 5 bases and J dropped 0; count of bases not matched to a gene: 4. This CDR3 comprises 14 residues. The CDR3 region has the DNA TGCGCCAGCAGGGAGACAGGGTACCAAGAGACCCAGTACTTC. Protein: CASRETGYQETQYF.

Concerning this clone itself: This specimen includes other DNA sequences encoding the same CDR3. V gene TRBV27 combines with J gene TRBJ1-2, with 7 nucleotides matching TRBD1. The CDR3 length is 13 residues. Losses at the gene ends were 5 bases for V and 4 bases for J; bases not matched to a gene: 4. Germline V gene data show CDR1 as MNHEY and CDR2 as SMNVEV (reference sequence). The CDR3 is CASSLRGGYGYTF. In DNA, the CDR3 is TGTGCCAGCAGTCTCAGGGGGGGCTATGGCTACACCTTC.

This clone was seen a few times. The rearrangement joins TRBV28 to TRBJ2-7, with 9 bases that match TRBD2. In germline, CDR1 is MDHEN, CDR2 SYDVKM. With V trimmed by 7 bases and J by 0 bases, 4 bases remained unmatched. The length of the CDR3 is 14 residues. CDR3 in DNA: TGTGCCAGCAAAGCGGGAGGATCCTCCTACGAGCAGTACTTC. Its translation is CASKAGGSSYEQYF.

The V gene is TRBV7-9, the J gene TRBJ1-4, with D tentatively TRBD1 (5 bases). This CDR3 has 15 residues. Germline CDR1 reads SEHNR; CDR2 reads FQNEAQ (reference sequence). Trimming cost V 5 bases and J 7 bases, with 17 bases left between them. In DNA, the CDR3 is TGTGCCAGCAGCCCCCTGGGGGTCCAGGGTGAAAAACTGTTTTTT. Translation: CASSPLGVQGEKLFF.

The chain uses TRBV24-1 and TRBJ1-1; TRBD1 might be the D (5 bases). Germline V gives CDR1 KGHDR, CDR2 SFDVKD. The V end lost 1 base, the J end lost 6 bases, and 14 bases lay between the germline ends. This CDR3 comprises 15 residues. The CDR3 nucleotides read TGTGCCACCAGTGATTTAAGGGGCCTGAGGGCTGAAGCTTTCTTT. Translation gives CATSDLRGLRAEAFF.

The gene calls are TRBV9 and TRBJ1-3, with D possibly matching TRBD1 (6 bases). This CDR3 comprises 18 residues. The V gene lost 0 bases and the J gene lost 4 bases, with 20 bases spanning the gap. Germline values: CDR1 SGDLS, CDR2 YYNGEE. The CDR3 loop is CASSVEGPPGGEGNTIYF. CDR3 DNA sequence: TGTGCCAGCAGCGTAGAGGGCCCTCCTGGGGGCGAAGGAAACACCATATATTTT.

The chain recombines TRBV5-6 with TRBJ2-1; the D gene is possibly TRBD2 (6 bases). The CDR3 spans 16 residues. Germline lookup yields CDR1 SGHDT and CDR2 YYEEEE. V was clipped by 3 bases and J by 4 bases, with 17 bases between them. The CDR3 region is CASSWTARGMYNEQFF. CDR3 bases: TGTGCCAGCAGCTGGACCGCTCGCGGGATGTACAATGAGCAGTTCTTC.

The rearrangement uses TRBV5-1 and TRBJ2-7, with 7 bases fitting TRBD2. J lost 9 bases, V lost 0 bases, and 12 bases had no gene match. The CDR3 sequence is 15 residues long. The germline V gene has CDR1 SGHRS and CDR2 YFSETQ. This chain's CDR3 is CASSLVPSGQHPQYF. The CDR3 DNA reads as TGCGCCAGCAGCTTGGTACCTAGCGGCCAACATCCGCAGTACTTC.

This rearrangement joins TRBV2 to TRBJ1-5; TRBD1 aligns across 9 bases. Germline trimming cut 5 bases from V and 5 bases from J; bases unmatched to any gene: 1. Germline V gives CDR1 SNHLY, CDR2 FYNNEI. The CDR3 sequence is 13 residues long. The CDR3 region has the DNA TGTGCCAGCAGTAGGACAGGGGATCAGCCCCAGCATTTT. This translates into CASSRTGDQPQHF.

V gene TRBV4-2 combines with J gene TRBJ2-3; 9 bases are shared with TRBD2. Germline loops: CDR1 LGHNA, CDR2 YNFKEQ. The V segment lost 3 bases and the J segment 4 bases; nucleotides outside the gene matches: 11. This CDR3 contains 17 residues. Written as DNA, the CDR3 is TGTGCCAGCAGCCACCTCAGGTGGCGGGAGGGGTCAGATACGCAGTATTTT. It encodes CASSHLRWREGSDTQYF.

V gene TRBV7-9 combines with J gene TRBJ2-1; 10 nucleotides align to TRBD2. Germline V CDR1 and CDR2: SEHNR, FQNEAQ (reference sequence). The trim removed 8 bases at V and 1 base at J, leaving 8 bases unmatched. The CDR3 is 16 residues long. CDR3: CASAIAGLASYNEQFF. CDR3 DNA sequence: TGTGCCAGCGCAATAGCGGGACTAGCGTCCTACAATGAGCAGTTCTTC.

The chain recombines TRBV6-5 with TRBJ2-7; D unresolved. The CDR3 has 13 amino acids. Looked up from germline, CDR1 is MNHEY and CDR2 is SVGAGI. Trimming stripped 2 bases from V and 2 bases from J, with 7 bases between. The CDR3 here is CASSYRLAYEQYF. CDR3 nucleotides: TGTGCCAGCAGTTACAGGCTAGCCTACGAGCAGTACTTC.

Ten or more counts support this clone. Here the CDR3 DNA reads TGCGCCAGCAGCCAACCGTTTAACAGAGGGGTAGGAGATACGCAGTATTTT. This translates into CASSQPFNRGVGDTQYF. The chain is built from TRBV4-1 and TRBJ2-3; the D call may be TRBD1 or TRBD2 (5 bases each). Germline values: CDR1 MGHRA, CDR2 YSYEKL. CDR3 size: 17 residues. V lost 2 bases and J 5 bases, leaving 20 bases between the germline ends.

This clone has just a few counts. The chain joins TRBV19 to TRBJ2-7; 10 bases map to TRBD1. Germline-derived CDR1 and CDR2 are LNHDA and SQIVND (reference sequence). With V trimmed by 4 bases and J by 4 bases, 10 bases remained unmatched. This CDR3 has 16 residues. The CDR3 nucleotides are TGTGCCAGTAGTAGCACACCGGGACAGGGGAAGTACGAGCAGTACTTC. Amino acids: CASSSTPGQGKYEQYF.

The CDR3 DNA reads as TGTGCCAGCAGTGCGACAGGGGGCGCCAGGACCGGGGAGCTGTTTTTT. It translates to CASSATGGARTGELFF. V gene TRBV28 combines with J gene TRBJ2-2; 10 positions agree with TRBD1. This CDR3 contains 16 residues. V shed 5 bases and J 5 bases; nucleotides not matched to a gene: 8. CDR1 and CDR2 (germline): MDHEN, SYDVKM.

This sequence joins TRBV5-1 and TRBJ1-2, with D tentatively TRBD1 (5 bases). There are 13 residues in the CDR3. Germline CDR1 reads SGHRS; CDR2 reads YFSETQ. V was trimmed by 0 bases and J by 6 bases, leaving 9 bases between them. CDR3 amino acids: CASSLESGNGYTF. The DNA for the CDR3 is TGCGCCAGCAGCTTGGAATCAGGGAATGGCTACACCTTC. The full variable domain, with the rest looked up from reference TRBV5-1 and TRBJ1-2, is KAGVTQTPRYLIKTRGQQVTLSCSPISGHRSVSWYQQTPGQGLQFLFEYFSETQRNKGNFPGRFSGRQFSNSRSEMNVSTLELGDSALYLCASSLESGNGYTFGSGTRLTVV.

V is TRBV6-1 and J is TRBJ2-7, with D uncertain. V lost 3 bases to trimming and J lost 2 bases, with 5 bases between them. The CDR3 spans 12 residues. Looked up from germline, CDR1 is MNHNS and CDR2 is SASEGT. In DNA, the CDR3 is TGTGCCAGCAGTGATCTCCCCTACGAGCAGTACTTC. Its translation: CASSDLPYEQYF.

For the CDR3, the DNA is TGTGCCACATCGGACGGTCCCGAGCAGCCCCAGCATTTT. Residues: CATSDGPEQPQHF. This sequence joins TRBV24-1 and TRBJ1-5; D unclear. Trimming pared 10 bases from V and 7 bases from J, leaving 16 bases between. CDR3 length: 13 residues. The germline CDR1 and CDR2 sequences are KGHDR and SFDVKD.

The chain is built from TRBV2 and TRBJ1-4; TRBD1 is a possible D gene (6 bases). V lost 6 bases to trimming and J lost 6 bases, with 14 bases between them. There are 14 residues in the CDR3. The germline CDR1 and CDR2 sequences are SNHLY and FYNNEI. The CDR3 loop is CASRNRVGDEKLFF. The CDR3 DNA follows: TGTGCCAGCAGAAACAGGGTCGGAGATGAAAAACTGTTTTTT.

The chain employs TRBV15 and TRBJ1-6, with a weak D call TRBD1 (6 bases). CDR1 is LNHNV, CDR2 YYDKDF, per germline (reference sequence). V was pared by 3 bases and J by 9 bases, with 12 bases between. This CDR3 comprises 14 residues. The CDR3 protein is CATSSGGPPSPLHF. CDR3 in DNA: TGTGCCACCAGCAGTGGGGGGCCCCCTTCACCCCTCCACTTT. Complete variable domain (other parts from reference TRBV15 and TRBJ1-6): DAMVIQNPRYQVTQFGKPVTLSCSQTLNHNVMYWYQQKSSQAPKLLFHYYDKDFNNEADTPDNFQSRRPNTSFCFLDIRSPGLGDTAMYLCATSSGGPPSPLHFGNGTRLTVT.